This T cell receptor (beta chain) appears in the sequencing data of a study of T cells in Graves' hyperthyroidism and ophthalmopathy. At the level of the study: Upon initial diagnosis and before any treatment, peripheral blood was collected. General study results and limits: Ophthalmopathy was identified by the model a median about six months ahead of onset.

The table lists this clonotype with many counts. Its antigen is unknown. Source material for PBMCs was less than 12 ml fresh peripheral blood. V lost 8 bases and J 5 bases, leaving 12 bases between the germline ends. The CDR3 has 13 residues. Researchers amplified the TCR beta CDR3 regions from RNA transcripts. The study used the HTBI primer set for a first-round RT-PCR of the TCR CDR3. In TCRdb, the multiplex PCR reads were re-called with MiXCR into one record per CDR3 protein. The table has hundreds of thousands of distinct CDR3 sequences, approximately 15% seen once; the top ten hold almost 6%. The genes are TRBV12-3 or TRBV12-4 and TRBJ1-4; D gene unclear. What was sequenced was blood. This TCR was sampled from a woman aged 30 to 39 with Graves' hyperthyroidism that later progressed to Graves' ophthalmopathy. This CDR3 is CASGKMTNEKLFF. As DNA, the CDR3 is TGTGCCAGCGGAAAAATGACGAATGAAAAACTGTTTTTT.